The 2 T cell receptor beta chains below were found in one sample sequenced in a study of cytomegalovirus exposure and HLA in healthy donors. Assay: immunoSEQ multiplex PCR; the TCRdb copy retains only in-frame clones and omits some. The sample has roughly 130,000 clones; about nine tenths are singletons. Specimen: PBMCs. The receptor set was obtained from a woman aged 25 to 39 in good health and CMV-seropositive.

J is TRBJ1-5 and V is TRBV9; the D is unclear. Germline V gene data show CDR1 as SGDLS and CDR2 as YYNGEE. Trimming took off 4 bases at V and 3 bases at J, with 14 bases between the two ends. The CDR3 is made up of 15 amino acids. The DNA of the CDR3 is TGTGCCAGCAGCAAGAGTGGAGGAGACAATCAGCCCCAGCATTTT. Protein product: CASSKSGGDNQPQHF. Full variable domain (missing parts from reference TRBV9 and TRBJ1-5): DSGVTQTPKHLITATGQRVTLRCSPRSGDLSVYWYQQSLDQGLQFLIQYYNGEERAKGNILERFSAQQFPDLHSELNLSSLELGDSALYFCASSKSGGDNQPQHFGDGTRLSIL.

The chain carries TRBV19 and TRBJ1-4; 9 bases are shared with TRBD1. V gave up 7 bases and J gave up 0 bases; unmatched junction bases: 9. This CDR3 spans 17 amino acids. CDR1 LNHDA and CDR2 SQIVND come from the germline V gene (reference sequence). The CDR3 DNA follows: TGTGCCAGTACCCTGGGACAGGGAGGAGCAACTAATGAAAAACTGTTTTTT. Translating gives CASTLGQGGATNEKLFF.